This T cell receptor beta chain was observed in a study of neurological immune-mediated disorders (dated by TCRdb to between 2017 and 2020). With regard to the full study: Peripheral blood TCR-beta repertoires from HTLV-I-associated myelopathy (HAM/TSP) patients, multiple sclerosis patients and healthy controls were compared by UMI-based sequencing. Longitudinal samples, technical triplicates and paired sorted CD4+ and CD8+ T-cell subsets, alongside PBMC samples, were included among the roughly 110 TCR-beta libraries. The cohort was made up of 60 to 75 subjects, consisting of some 14 HAM/TSP patients, around 35 multiple sclerosis patients and approximately 20 healthy controls.

cDNA was synthesized by template-switch 5'RACE using a primer with a 10-nucleotide random unique molecular identifier that tagged each TCR transcript. Every sequencing run covered 15-18 subjects and yielded more than 160 million TCR-beta sequences. Total RNA was extracted with the RNeasy kit. The KAPA Real-time Library Amplification kit was used to amplify TCR-beta VDJ regions with primers for the TCR constant region and the 5'RACE anchor. Sample indexes and Illumina adaptors were added in a first PCR, and a second PCR then increased library yield. The roughly 650 bp TCR product was size-selected on a 2% E-gel SizeSelection system after Ampure bead purification. Before pooling, library quality was checked on a Bioanalyzer, concentration was measured with Qubit, and libraries were quantified with the Kapa Library Quantification kit. Paired-end 2 x 150 bp sequencing of the libraries was performed on an Illumina HiSeq 2500. To increase sequence diversity, 25-30% phiX was spiked into each library pool. On the authors' methods: Quality-filtered reads were processed with the UMI-based MiGEC pipeline, and over 75% of raw TCR sequences were removed by the MiGEC pipeline during error correction. IMGT germline references were used for alignment of VDJ genes, and clonotypes were defined by a unique CDR3 amino acid sequence together with V-J genes. Clonal expansion, Shannon diversity and CDR3 relatedness (CalcPairwiseDistances, ClusterSamples) were evaluated with VDJtools, and phylogenetic trees were built with CLCbio workbench. Clones with at least 8 unique UMIs were defined as expanded, with this threshold being based on coefficient-of-variation modelling across technical triplicates. TCRdb's own reprocessing of the public reads used fastp at Q25 and MiXCR and kept productive beta chains. A single entry per CDR3 protein holds the most common genes and DNA from its merged rows. Here the V and J calls rest on TCRdb's processing, not on the authors' analysis. In all, the sample holds 25,000 to 35,000 distinct CDR3 sequences, and about 4% of those were seen once. Approximately 25% of the sample goes to the ten largest clones.

Results the study describes overall, beyond this receptor: TCR clonal expansion was greatest in HAM/TSP patients and smallest in MS patients, who ranked below even healthy controls. Across subjects, expanded clones never shared an identical CDR3 amino acid sequence, which suggests that the TCR-beta repertoires in every group were private.

Spanning cysteine to phenylalanine, the CDR3 consists of 13 amino acids. Only the CDR3 portion is preserved as DNA: 39 bases, with reading frame beginning at the first base. As encoded in the germline V gene, CDR1 is MNHEY while CDR2 is SVGEGT. V is clipped by 0 bases and J by 7 bases, and the sequence between their germline boundaries is 9 bases long. The healthy controls were volunteers from blood banks in Maryland, USA. TCR libraries for sorted subsets were made from 950,000 to 1,000,000 sorted CD4+ or CD8+ T cells. Peripheral blood was subjected to Ficoll-Hypaque density gradient centrifugation to isolate PBMCs, which were then cryopreserved in liquid nitrogen. The study also sequenced paired sorted CD4+ and CD8+ subsets from healthy controls, HAM/TSP patients and MS patients. This clonotype was counted ten times or more. No cognate antigen has been identified for it. No base quality information exists; no much larger clone differs at one position.

Sequencing input: CD4+ T cells from blood. The rearrangement joined TRBV6-2 or TRBV6-3 to TRBJ1-1, with no reliable assignment of the D segment. The clonotype was recovered from a woman between 40 and 50 years old in good health. The CDR3 corresponds to CASSYSPGIEAFF. Here is the DNA: TGTGCCAGCAGTTACTCGCCCGGAATTGAAGCTTTCTTT.